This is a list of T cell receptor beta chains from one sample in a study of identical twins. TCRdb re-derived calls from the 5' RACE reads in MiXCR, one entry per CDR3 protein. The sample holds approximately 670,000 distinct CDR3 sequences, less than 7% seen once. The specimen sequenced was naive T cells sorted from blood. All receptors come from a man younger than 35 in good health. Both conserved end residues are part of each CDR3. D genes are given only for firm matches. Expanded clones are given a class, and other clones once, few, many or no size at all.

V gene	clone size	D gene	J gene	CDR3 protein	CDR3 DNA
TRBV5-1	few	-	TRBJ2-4	CASSPAIQYF	TGCGCCAGCAGCCCGGCGATTCAGTACTTC
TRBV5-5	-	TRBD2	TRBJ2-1	CASRSTSGHNEQFF	TGTGCCAGCAGGTCGACTAGCGGACACAATGAGCAGTTCTTC
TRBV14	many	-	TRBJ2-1	CASSQGGKGEQFF	TGTGCCAGCAGCCAAGGCGGAAAGGGGGAGCAGTTCTTC
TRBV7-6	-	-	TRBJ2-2	CASRTVGGKLFF	TGTGCCAGCAGAACCGTCGGTGGCAAGCTGTTTTTT
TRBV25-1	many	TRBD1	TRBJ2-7	CASSGQGFSYEQYF	TGTGCCAGCAGCGGACAGGGCTTCTCCTACGAGCAGTACTTC
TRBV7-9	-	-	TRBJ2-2	CASSILTGRTGELFF	TGTGCCAGCAGCATCTTGACAGGCCGCACCGGGGAGCTGTTTTTT
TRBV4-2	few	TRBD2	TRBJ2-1	CASSQGTGTRGIEQFF	TGTGCCAGCAGCCAAGGGACCGGGACTAGGGGGATAGAGCAGTTCTTC
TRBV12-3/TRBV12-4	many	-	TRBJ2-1	CASSLVRGLADEQFF	TGTGCCAGCAGTTTAGTGCGGGGATTGGCCGATGAGCAGTTCTTC
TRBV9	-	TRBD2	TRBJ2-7	CASSGGELAGDLEQYF	TGTGCCAGCAGCGGCGGGGAACTAGCGGGAGACCTCGAGCAGTACTTC
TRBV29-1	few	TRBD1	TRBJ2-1	CSVGGQGYNEQFF	TGCAGCGTGGGGGGACAGGGATACAATGAGCAGTTCTTC
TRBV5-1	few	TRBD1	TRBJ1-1	CASSLGGTGFAGTEAFF	TGCGCCAGCAGCTTGGGAGGGACAGGGTTTGCAGGCACTGAAGCTTTCTTT
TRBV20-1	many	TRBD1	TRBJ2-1	CSANEGANEQFF	TGCAGTGCTAACGAGGGGGCCAATGAGCAGTTCTTC
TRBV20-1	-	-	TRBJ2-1	CSARGSRAYNEQFF	TGCAGTGCTAGAGGTAGCAGGGCATACAATGAGCAGTTCTTC
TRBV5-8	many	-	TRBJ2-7	CASSPGLDYEQYF	TGTGCCAGCAGTCCAGGACTCGATTACGAGCAGTACTTC
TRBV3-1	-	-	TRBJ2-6	CASSPTVSGANVLTF	TGTGCCAGCAGCCCGACCGTATCCGGGGCCAACGTCCTGACTTTC
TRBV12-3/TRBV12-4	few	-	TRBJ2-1	CASSFPPPNNEQFF	TGTGCCAGCAGTTTCCCCCCACCGAACAATGAGCAGTTCTTC